A single sample is the source of the 28 T cell receptor beta chains below, sequenced in a study of Graves' ophthalmopathy and Graves' hyperthyroidism. For repertoire sequencing, the TCR beta CDR3 regions were amplified from RNA transcripts. RT-PCR in the first round used HTBI primers; a second-round multiplex PCR followed. Each CDR3 protein is one row after TCRdb ran MiXCR on the multiplex PCR reads. The top ten clones hold around 10% of a sample with over a million distinct CDR3 sequences, 36% of them seen once. Material: peripheral blood or thyroid tissue (not recorded which). These receptors came from an adult man with Graves' hyperthyroidism.

To note about this clonotype: This may be a read error: a much more frequent sequence differs by one nucleotide. The V call is TRBV9, the J call TRBJ1-2, with a possible D match to TRBD1 (5 bases). Looked up from germline, CDR1 is SGDLS and CDR2 is YYNGEE. CDR3 length: 16 amino acids. The CDR3 spells CAGSVAGRGANYGYTF. The CDR3 DNA reads TGTGCCGGCAGCGTAGCCGGCCGGGGCGCTAACTATGGCTACACCTTC.

In its sample, this clonotype was seen many times. This chain uses TRBV20-1 with TRBJ2-7, with a tentative D call TRBD2 (5 bases). Germline CDR1 DFQATT, CDR2 SNEGSKA (reference sequence). Trimming left V 6 bases short and J 1 base short, with 16 bases between. This CDR3 is 14 amino acids long. CDR3 sequence (DNA): TGCAGTGCCCGGGTGGCTAGCTGGTCCTACGAGCAGTACTTC. This sequence encodes CSARVASWSYEQYF.

The table lists this clonotype with a few counts. This chain connects TRBV19 to TRBJ2-2; no clear D gene. The ends were cut back, 4 bases at V and 1 base at J, with 7 bases in the middle. The CDR3 has 14 amino acids. The germline gives CDR1 LNHDA, CDR2 SQIVND (reference sequence). The CDR3 spells CASSSNMNTGELFF. The CDR3 DNA follows: TGTGCCAGTAGTAGCAATATGAACACCGGGGAGCTGTTTTTT.

This clonotype was detected ten times or more. The V gene is TRBV15, the J gene TRBJ2-7; D ambiguous. Germline V gene lookup returns CDR1 LNHNV and CDR2 YYDKDF (reference sequence). The CDR3 extends over 12 amino acids. Trimming pared 5 bases from V and 6 bases from J, leaving 11 bases between. The CDR3: CATSPKTGEQYF. DNA of the CDR3: TGTGCCACCAGCCCAAAGACGGGCGAGCAGTACTTC. Using reference TRBV15 and TRBJ2-7 for the parts outside the CDR3, the full variable domain is DAMVIQNPRYQVTQFGKPVTLSCSQTLNHNVMYWYQQKSSQAPKLLFHYYDKDFNNEADTPDNFQSRRPNTSFCFLDIRSPGLGDTAMYLCATSPKTGEQYFGPGTRLTVT.

This clonotype has more than one count but fewer than ten. V is TRBV5-1 and J is TRBJ1-3; D is unclear. The CDR3 consists of 13 residues. The germline V and J ends were trimmed by 0 bases and 4 bases, with 5 bases remaining between them. Germline CDR1 is SGHRS and CDR2 is YFSETQ. CDR3 coding DNA: TGCGCCAGCAGCTTGGGATTCGGAAACACCATATATTTT. Residues: CASSLGFGNTIYF.

The chain combines TRBV20-1 with TRBJ2-5; 10 bases map to TRBD2. Losses at the gene ends were 6 bases for V and 1 base for J; bases not matched to a gene: 11. From germline, CDR1 is DFQATT and CDR2 SNEGSKA (reference sequence). The CDR3 has 16 amino acids. The CDR3 nucleotides read TGCAGTGCCAGCAGCTCGGCTAGCGGGAGCCAAGAGACCCAGTACTTC. Amino acids: CSASSSASGSQETQYF.

The chain combines TRBV29-1 with TRBJ1-1; TRBD1 matches 7 bases. This CDR3 region has 12 residues. CDR1 and CDR2 from the germline V gene are SQVTM and ANQGSEA. V was pared by 7 bases and J by 6 bases, with 8 bases of the junction left unmatched. CDR3 in amino acids: CSAQGRGPEAFF. CDR3 bases: TGCAGCGCACAGGGGCGCGGGCCTGAAGCTTTCTTT.

The V and J genes are TRBV2 and TRBJ2-5; 9 bases line up with TRBD2. The CDR3 has 17 amino acids. Germline-derived CDR1 and CDR2 are SNHLY and FYNNEI. J gave up 7 bases and V 2 bases, and 14 bases lay outside the gene matches. The DNA for the CDR3 is TGTGCCAGCAGTGAATGGGCACCTAGCGGGATTGACGGGACCCAGTACTTC. This sequence encodes CASSEWAPSGIDGTQYF.

This clonotype was detected only a few times. V gene TRBV14 combines with J gene TRBJ1-1; tentatively, D is TRBD1 (6 bases). V gave up 4 bases and J gave up 10 bases, with 16 bases separating them. Looked up from germline, CDR1 is SGHDN and CDR2 is FVKESK. CDR3 size: 13 residues. CDR3 residues: CASSPWGGGRAFF. In DNA form, the CDR3 reads TGTGCCAGCAGCCCCTGGGGGGGCGGAAGAGCTTTCTTT.

At least ten counts were recorded for this clonotype. J is TRBJ1-2 and V is TRBV7-2; D is ambiguous. Germline CDR1 reads SGHTA; CDR2 reads FQGNSA. Trimming cost V 4 bases and J 6 bases, with 18 bases left between them. The CDR3 consists of 15 residues. CDR3 DNA sequence: TGTGCCAGCAGCTCACCCCCGACACGCCGAGATGGCTACACCTTC. It yields the protein CASSSPPTRRDGYTF.

The rearrangement links TRBV6-5 to TRBJ1-6; TRBD1 agrees at 7 bases. Germline V lookup: CDR1 MNHEY, CDR2 SVGAGI. The CDR3 has 13 amino acids. J lost 7 bases, V lost 7 bases, and 4 bases had no gene match. The CDR3: CASNRGRNSPLHF. CDR3 nucleotides: TGTGCCAGCAACAGGGGACGGAATTCACCCCTCCACTTT.

The chain employs TRBV6-5 and TRBJ2-2, with unresolved D. The CDR3 is made up of 14 amino acids. CDR1 and CDR2 from the germline V gene are MNHEY and SVGAGI. The V end lost 1 base, the J end lost 5 bases, and 8 bases lay between the germline ends. The CDR3 protein is CASSYYGRTGELFF. CDR3 DNA: TGTGCCAGCAGTTACTACGGCAGAACCGGGGAGCTGTTTTTT.

This chain uses TRBV7-2 with TRBJ1-6; D might be TRBD1 (6 bases). Trimming shortened V by 4 bases and J by 3 bases, and 10 bases separated the two germline ends. The CDR3 has 15 residues. The germline V gene has CDR1 SGHTA and CDR2 FQGNSA. The CDR3 protein is CASSSGQLYNSPLHF. The CDR3 coding sequence is TGTGCCAGCAGCTCTGGACAGCTCTATAATTCACCCCTCCACTTT.

This clonotype was detected only a few times. The chain recombines TRBV7-2 with TRBJ1-2; 8 nucleotides line up with TRBD1. Trimming took 5 bases from V and 14 from J; bases not matched to a gene: 16. The germline V gene encodes CDR1 SGHTA and CDR2 FQGNSA. This CDR3 contains 14 residues. CDR3: CASSPDGTGPGGTF. The CDR3 coding sequence is TGTGCCAGCAGCCCAGATGGGACAGGACCTGGGGGGACCTTC.

This chain connects TRBV10-3 to TRBJ1-1; TRBD1 is a possible D gene (5 bases). Trimming removed 8 bases at V and 3 bases at J, with 25 bases between. Per the germline V gene, CDR1 is ENHRY and CDR2 is SYGVKD. CDR3 length equals 17 residues. The CDR3 loop reads CAIALRTEDTTYTEAFF. The CDR3 DNA reads TGTGCCATCGCTCTCCGCACCGAGGACACTACCTACACTGAAGCTTTCTTT.

The chain combines TRBV9 with TRBJ2-7; D is possibly TRBD2 (5 bases). Trimming cost V 0 bases and J 0 bases, with 10 bases left between them. From germline, CDR1 is SGDLS and CDR2 YYNGEE. CDR3 length: 15 amino acids. The CDR3 nucleotides are TGTGCCAGCAGCGTAGGGACTGTGAGCTCCTACGAGCAGTACTTC. As protein: CASSVGTVSSYEQYF. The full variable domain, in which reference TRBV9 and TRBJ2-7 provide the parts outside the CDR3, is DSGVTQTPKHLITATGQRVTLRCSPRSGDLSVYWYQQSLDQGLQFLIQYYNGEERAKGNILERFSAQQFPDLHSELNLSSLELGDSALYFCASSVGTVSSYEQYFGPGTRLTVT.

In this sample, this clonotype turned up many times. The chain combines TRBV28 with TRBJ1-2; D remains ambiguous. The germline V gene has CDR1 MDHEN and CDR2 SYDVKM. This CDR3 spans 12 amino acids. V was clipped by 5 bases and J by 7 bases, with 11 bases between them. CDR3 region: CASSLAPLGYTF. In nucleotides, the CDR3 is TGTGCCAGCAGTCTCGCCCCCCTTGGCTACACCTTC.

Regarding this clonotype: With a much larger clone just one base away, this may be a read error. The chain has TRBV7-6 and TRBJ1-1; D ambiguous. V was cut by 5 bases and J by 1 base, with 14 bases left in between. The CDR3 length is 15 residues. Germline V gives CDR1 SGHVS, CDR2 FNYEAQ. Here the CDR3 reads CASSLASVGNTEAFF. The CDR3 DNA reads as TGTGCCAGCAGCCTCGCGTCAGTGGGGAACACTGAAGCTTTCTTT.

The chain combines TRBV29-1 with TRBJ2-7; D call uncertain. The J call may be in error: the DNA end matches TRBJ2-1 better. CDR1 SQVTM and CDR2 ANQGSEA come from the germline V gene. The length of the CDR3 is 11 residues. The CDR3 sequence: CSVELGYEQFF. The CDR3 nucleotides read TGCAGCGTTGAATTAGGGTATGAGCAGTTCTTC.

The J gene is TRBJ2-7, the V gene TRBV7-3; D is possibly TRBD1 (5 bases). The tail of the sequence fits TRBJ2-1 better, so the J call may be wrong. CDR1 SGHTA and CDR2 FQGTGA come from the germline V gene. This CDR3 contains 13 residues. The CDR3 protein is CASSLRRANEQFF. The CDR3 DNA is TGTGCCAGCAGCTTACGCAGGGCCAATGAGCAGTTCTTC.

This clonotype is a singleton in its sample. The CDR3 protein is CASRDNRVRWVTEAFF. For the CDR3, the DNA is TGTGCCAGCAGGGACAATCGCGTACGATGGGTCACTGAAGCTTTCTTT. The chain has TRBV7-2 and TRBJ1-1; possibly TRBD1 for D (5 bases). Trimming pared 6 bases from V and 4 bases from J, leaving 21 bases between. Germline V lookup: CDR1 SGHTA, CDR2 FQGNSA. The length of the CDR3 is 16 residues. The entire variable domain, with the rest obtained from reference TRBV7-2 and TRBJ1-1, is as follows: GAGVSQSPSNKVTEKGKDVELRCDPISGHTALYWYRQSLGQGLEFLIYFQGNSAPDKSGLPSDRFSAERTGGSVSTLTIQRTQQEDSAVYLCASRDNRVRWVTEAFFGQGTRLTVV.

In regard to this clonotype: A read error may be the cause here, since a much bigger clone is one base away. The V call is TRBV7-2, the J call TRBJ1-1; TRBD1 is a possible D gene (6 bases). The CDR3 is 13 residues long. Germline assignment: CDR1 SGHTA and CDR2 FQGNSA. The DNA of the CDR3 is TGTGTCAGCAGCGTAACAGGGCGGACTGAAGCTTTCTTT. This gives the protein CVSSVTGRTEAFF.

This rearrangement joins TRBV5-1 to TRBJ1-1; 7 bases are shared with TRBD1. The junction had 14 bases not matched to a gene; V was cut back by 4 bases and J by 5 bases. The CDR3 totals 16 residues. The V gene's germline CDR1 is SGHRS and CDR2 YFSETQ. The CDR3 DNA reads as TGCGCCAGCAGCCCCGCGATACTCACAGGGGAAACTGAAGCTTTCTTT. This encodes CASSPAILTGETEAFF.

This clonotype was seen many times. The chain couples TRBV7-6 to TRBJ2-7; TRBD1 or TRBD2 may be the D gene (6 bases each). The V end lost 4 bases, the J end lost 1 base, and 17 bases lay between the germline ends. There are 16 residues in the CDR3. Germline loops: CDR1 SGHVS, CDR2 FNYEAQ. As DNA, the CDR3 is TGTGCCAGCAGCTCCGGAAGGGGGGTGCCGTCCTACGAGCAGTACTTC. Encoded protein: CASSSGRGVPSYEQYF. Supplemented by reference TRBV7-6 and TRBJ2-7, the full variable domain reads GAGVSQSPRYKVTKRGQDVALRCDPISGHVSLYWYRQALGQGPEFLTYFNYEAQQDKSGLPNDRFSAERPEGSISTLTIQRTEQRDSAMYRCASSSGRGVPSYEQYFGPGTRLTVT.

This clonotype has ten or more counts. This rearrangement joins TRBV7-2 to TRBJ1-1, with D uncertain. Germline CDR1 is SGHTA and CDR2 is FQGNSA. V was trimmed by 1 base and J by 5 bases, leaving 8 bases between them. This CDR3 spans 13 amino acids. For the CDR3, the DNA is TGTGCCAGCAGCTTAGTCGAGGGAACTGAAGCTTTCTTT. Its protein is CASSLVEGTEAFF.

On this clonotype itself: Since the CDR3 does not end with the conserved phenylalanine or tryptophan, this likely comes from a read error. The V and J genes are TRBV7-2 and TRBJ1-2; 8 nucleotides agree with TRBD1. Germline CDR1 and CDR2: SGHTA and FQGNSA. The CDR3 is made up of 13 amino acids. J lost 4 bases, V lost 6 bases, and 4 bases had no gene match. CDR3 loop: CASSPGQGYGYTL. Written as DNA, the CDR3 is TGTGCCAGCAGTCCAGGACAGGGCTATGGCTACACCTTA.

This chain uses TRBV5-1 with TRBJ2-7, with 7 bases identical to TRBD1. The trim removed 1 base at V and 4 bases at J, leaving 8 bases unmatched. The length of the CDR3 is 15 residues. The germline V gene encodes CDR1 SGHRS and CDR2 YFSETQ. The CDR3 sequence: CASSLKAGGIYEQYF. For the CDR3, the DNA is TGCGCCAGCAGCTTGAAGGCAGGGGGAATTTACGAGCAGTACTTC. Complete variable domain (other parts from reference TRBV5-1 and TRBJ2-7): KAGVTQTPRYLIKTRGQQVTLSCSPISGHRSVSWYQQTPGQGLQFLFEYFSETQRNKGNFPGRFSGRQFSNSRSEMNVSTLELGDSALYLCASSLKAGGIYEQYFGPGTRLTVT.

The chain is built from TRBV29-1 and TRBJ2-2; D gene unclear. This CDR3 comprises 9 residues. Looked up from germline, CDR1 is SQVTM and CDR2 is ANQGSEA. V was cut by 8 bases and J by 6 bases, with 4 bases left in between. The CDR3 region is CSLAGELFF. Written as DNA, the CDR3 is TGCAGCTTAGCCGGGGAGCTGTTTTTT.